This TCR beta chain comes out of a study of T cells after yellow fever vaccination. Study background: Some fractions had low cell numbers, and these were prepared with SMART-Seq v4 Ultra Low Input. Regarding the study as a whole: Relatively few clonotypes were ones that appeared in both CD4 and CD8 compartments. The study noted that FACS-sorted repertoires could contain abundant clonotypes contaminating from the bulk population. Reappearance after the booster was seen for most primary-vaccination clones, at 95% to 98% CD4 and about 90% CD8.

Germline CDR1 is MDHEN and CDR2 is SYDVKM. The CDR3 covers 14 residues. Trimming took 3 bases from V and 5 from J, leaving 13 bases between them. This clonotype has a handful of counts. The antigen remains undetermined. TCRdb reanalysed the 5' RACE reads using MiXCR and keeps one entry per CDR3 protein. There are 300,000 to 350,000 distinct CDR3 sequences in the sample; approximately 4% occur only once, and roughly a fifth lies in the top ten. Source: PBMCs, taken 15 days after the yellow fever booster vaccination. J is TRBJ2-5 and V is TRBV28, with D perhaps TRBD1 or TRBD2 (6 bases each). This clonotype originated in a man aged 18-30 years who received the YFV17D yellow fever vaccine. CDR3 in amino acids: CASSFPGATETQYF. The CDR3 DNA sequence: TGTGCCAGCAGTTTCCCGGGGGCGACGGAGACCCAGTACTTC.